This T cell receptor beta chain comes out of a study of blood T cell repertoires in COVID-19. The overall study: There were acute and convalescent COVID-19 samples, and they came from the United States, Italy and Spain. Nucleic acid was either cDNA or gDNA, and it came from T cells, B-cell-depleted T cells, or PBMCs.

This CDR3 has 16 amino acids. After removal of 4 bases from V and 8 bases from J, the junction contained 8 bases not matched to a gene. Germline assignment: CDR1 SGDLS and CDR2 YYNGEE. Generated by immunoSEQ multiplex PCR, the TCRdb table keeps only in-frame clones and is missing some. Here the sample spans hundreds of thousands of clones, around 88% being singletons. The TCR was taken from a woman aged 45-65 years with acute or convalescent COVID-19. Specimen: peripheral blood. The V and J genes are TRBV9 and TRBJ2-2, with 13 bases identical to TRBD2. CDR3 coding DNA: TGTGCCAGCAGCACCGGACTAGCGGGAGTGTCGGGGGAGCTGTTTTTT. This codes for CASSTGLAGVSGELFF.